Presented here are 25 T cell receptor beta chains from one specimen sequenced in a study of shared clonotypes between healthy human individuals. The table came from immunoSEQ multiplex PCR; TCRdb's copy has only in-frame clones and leaves some out. The table lists approximately 2.5 million clones, approximately 94% of them singletons. Sequencing was done on a sample of naive CD4+ T cells sorted from blood. Subset specified: CD45RA+ positively selected. All receptors come from a man aged 18-30 years in good health.

The chain recombines TRBV10-3 with TRBJ2-2, with a weak D call TRBD2 (6 bases). The V gene's germline CDR1 is ENHRY and CDR2 SYGVKD. The CDR3 is 14 residues long. V was clipped by 11 bases and J by 6 bases, with 19 bases between them. In nucleotides, the CDR3 is TGTGCCGCCGCAGGAGGGCGCATACCCGGGGAGCTGTTTTTT. Amino acids: CAAAGGRIPGELFF.

The chain has TRBV7-2 and TRBJ2-5; 10 bases align to TRBD2. Near its end, the DNA agrees better with TRBJ2-7, so the J call may be wrong. This CDR3 is 14 amino acids long. Germline V gene lookup returns CDR1 SGHTA and CDR2 FQGNSA. The CDR3 bases are TGTGCCAGTCTTAGCGGGAGGACCTTCAGCGAGCAGTACTTC. Protein sequence: CASLSGRTFSEQYF.

V is TRBV2 and J is TRBJ2-3; unclear D gene. CDR3 size: 14 residues. V was pared by 2 bases and J by 3 bases, with 9 bases between. Germline assignment: CDR1 SNHLY and CDR2 FYNNEI. The CDR3 DNA sequence: TGTGCCAGCAGTGAAATACTATTAACAGATACGCAGTATTTT. It specifies CASSEILLTDTQYF. Together with reference TRBV2 and TRBJ2-3, the CDR3 gives the full variable domain: EPEVTQTPSHQVTQMGQEVILRCVPISNHLYFYWYRQILGQKVEFLVSFYNNEISEKSEIFDDQFSVERPDGSNFTLKIRSTKLEDSAMYFCASSEILLTDTQYFGPGTRLTVL.

This chain links TRBV27 with TRBJ1-6; 10 bases map to TRBD1. The germline CDR1 and CDR2 sequences are MNHEY and SMNVEV (reference sequence). V lost 8 bases and J lost 10; bases outside the gene matches: 23. The CDR3 length is 19 residues. CDR3: CASEIFKGRGDRGGSPLHF. CDR3 nucleotides: TGTGCCAGCGAGATCTTTAAGGGGAGAGGGGACAGGGGAGGCTCACCCCTCCACTTT.

The rearrangement links TRBV19 to TRBJ1-5; maybe TRBD1 (5 bases). The CDR3 totals 16 residues. Germline V CDR1 and CDR2: LNHDA, SQIVND (reference sequence). Trimming left V 6 bases short and J 2 bases short, with 17 bases between. CDR3: CASSQVQGRGNQPQHF. CDR3 coding DNA: TGTGCCAGTAGCCAAGTTCAGGGAAGGGGCAATCAGCCCCAGCATTTT.

This clone has only one observation. The J gene is TRBJ1-4, the V gene TRBV11-2; D is uncertain. The ends were cut back, 8 bases at V and 5 bases at J, with 12 bases in the middle. The CDR3 covers 13 residues. Germline V lookup: CDR1 SGHAT, CDR2 FQNNGV. Written as DNA, the CDR3 is TGTGCCAGCTCGGGCGCGGCCAATGAAAAACTGTTTTTT. This codes for CASSGAANEKLFF.

The rearrangement links TRBV4-1 to TRBJ2-1, with a possible D match to TRBD2 (5 bases). Germline values: CDR1 MGHRA, CDR2 YSYEKL. Trimming shortened V by 3 bases and J by 1 base, and 10 bases separated the two germline ends. The CDR3 spans 15 residues. This chain's CDR3 is CASSQVRESYNEQFF. CDR3 nucleotide sequence: TGCGCCAGCAGCCAGGTGAGGGAATCCTACAATGAGCAGTTCTTC.

The chain couples TRBV4-2 to TRBJ2-1; a possible D gene is TRBD1 (6 bases). This CDR3 region has 15 residues. Trimming cost V 0 bases and J 7 bases, with 13 bases left between them. The V gene's germline CDR1 is LGHNA and CDR2 YNFKEQ. The CDR3 DNA follows: TGTGCCAGCAGCCAAGATGGCCAGGGGAGAAATGAGCAGTTCTTC. It is translated as CASSQDGQGRNEQFF.

The rearrangement links TRBV7-8 to TRBJ1-5; no clear D. There are 14 residues in the CDR3. With 4 bases removed from V and 4 bases from J, the gap between germline ends came to 11 bases. CDR1 SGHVS and CDR2 FQNEAQ come from the germline V gene. The CDR3 DNA reads TGTGCCAGCAGCTCCCCTTGGGGAAATCAGCCCCAGCATTTT. Translating it yields CASSSPWGNQPQHF.

The chain employs TRBV19 and TRBJ2-2; 7 nucleotides agree with TRBD1. After removal of 4 bases from V and 7 bases from J, the junction contained 6 bases not matched to a gene. The CDR3 is 14 residues long. CDR1 is LNHDA and CDR2 is SQIVND in the germline V gene (reference sequence). The CDR3 DNA reads as TGTGCCAGTAGTAATCAAGGGGGCCACGGGGAGCTGTTTTTT. It codes for CASSNQGGHGELFF.

This chain joins TRBV28 and TRBJ1-2; D is ambiguous. The V gene lost 0 bases and the J gene lost 0 bases, with 14 bases spanning the gap. This CDR3 is 17 amino acids long. From germline, CDR1 is MDHEN and CDR2 SYDVKM. The CDR3 here is CASSLWQERKANYGYTF. The DNA of the CDR3 is TGTGCCAGCAGTTTATGGCAGGAGAGAAAGGCTAACTATGGCTACACCTTC.

V and J are TRBV30 and TRBJ1-3, with 8 bases aligning to TRBD1. Looked up from germline, CDR1 is GTSNPN and CDR2 is SVGIG (reference sequence). Trimming removed 0 bases from V and 0 bases from J; junction bases left unmatched: 4. The CDR3 is 16 amino acids. Here the CDR3 DNA reads TGTGCCTGGAGTGTACCAGGGGGCCACTCTGGAAACACCATATATTTT. Residues: CAWSVPGGHSGNTIYF.

The CDR3 here is CASRMNQETQYF. DNA of the CDR3: TGTGCCAGCCGTATGAACCAAGAGACCCAGTACTTC. The chain joins TRBV2 to TRBJ2-5; D not resolved. Germline CDR1 is SNHLY and CDR2 is FYNNEI. The CDR3 runs 12 residues. Trimming took off 8 bases at V and 0 bases at J, with 7 bases between the two ends.

The count of this clone is one. This chain connects TRBV11-2 to TRBJ1-1, with D possibly TRBD1 on 5 matching bases. The CDR3 has 13 amino acids. V was cut by 5 bases and J by 9 bases, with 16 bases left in between. The V gene's germline CDR1 is SGHAT and CDR2 FQNNGV. CDR3 region: CASSGYRDGKAFF. In DNA form, the CDR3 reads TGTGCCAGCAGCGGATACCGGGACGGAAAAGCTTTCTTT.

The genes are TRBV12-5 and TRBJ2-3; 8 bases map to TRBD2. Germline values: CDR1 LGHNT, CDR2 FRNRAP. The CDR3 is 13 amino acids. V trimming: 6 bases; J trimming: 5 bases; junction bases outside the gene matches: 4. The CDR3 here is CASGAGGQDTQYF. The CDR3 DNA follows: TGTGCTAGTGGGGCGGGGGGTCAAGATACGCAGTATTTT.

J is TRBJ2-3 and V is TRBV19, with 7 bases aligning to TRBD1. In germline, CDR1 is LNHDA, CDR2 SQIVND (reference sequence). V dropped 1 base and J dropped 5; count of bases not matched to a gene: 3. The length of the CDR3 is 14 residues. CDR3 nucleotides: TGTGCCAGTAGTATAGGTGGGACAGTAGATACGCAGTATTTT. The encoded protein is CASSIGGTVDTQYF.

The chain joins TRBV2 to TRBJ2-5; 11 bases agree with TRBD2. The J call may be in error: the DNA end matches TRBJ2-7 better. This CDR3 is 14 amino acids long. CDR1 and CDR2 (germline): SNHLY, FYNNEI. CDR3 DNA sequence: TGTGCCAGCAGACCGGGACTAGCGGTCTACGAGCAGTACTTC. It yields the protein CASRPGLAVYEQYF.

This clone was counted a single time. Other DNA sequences in the sample encode the same CDR3. The chain links TRBV30 to TRBJ2-3; D is undetermined. Trimming removed 3 bases at V and 6 bases at J, with 7 bases between. Germline V lookup: CDR1 GTSNPN, CDR2 SVGIG (reference sequence). The CDR3 totals 11 residues. CDR3 loop: CAWSVEDTQYF. CDR3 coding DNA: TGTGCCTGGAGCGTCGAGGATACGCAGTATTTT.

This chain links TRBV11-2 with TRBJ2-5; D may match TRBD1 or TRBD2 (5 bases each). V lost 1 base to trimming and J lost 5 bases, with 8 bases between them. The CDR3 totals 13 residues. Germline assignment: CDR1 SGHAT and CDR2 FQNNGV. CDR3: CASSLAEGETQYF. The DNA of the CDR3 is TGTGCCAGCAGCTTAGCTGAGGGGGAGACCCAGTACTTC.

This chain connects TRBV5-1 to TRBJ2-2, with 7 bases identical to TRBD2. Germline V CDR1 and CDR2: SGHRS, YFSETQ. This CDR3 comprises 17 residues. V dropped 4 bases and J dropped 3; count of bases not matched to a gene: 12. CDR3 sequence: CASSRTGGGLDTGELFF. DNA for the CDR3: TGCGCCAGCAGCCGCACGGGAGGCGGACTCGACACCGGGGAGCTGTTTTTT.

The chain couples TRBV7-6 to TRBJ2-2; tentatively, D is TRBD2 (6 bases). V gave up 1 base and J gave up 6 bases, with 18 bases separating them. Per germline, CDR1 SGHVS and CDR2 FNYEAQ. The CDR3 runs to 17 residues. CDR3 loop: CASSLVSGGTLAGELFF. In nucleotides, the CDR3 is TGTGCCAGCAGCTTAGTGTCCGGGGGAACCCTCGCCGGGGAGCTGTTTTTT.

J is TRBJ1-3 and V is TRBV9, with D perhaps matching TRBD1 (5 bases). The CDR3 loop spans 15 amino acids. The V gene lost 3 bases and the J gene lost 0 bases, with 10 bases spanning the gap. The germline CDR1 and CDR2 sequences are SGDLS and YYNGEE. CDR3 nucleotides: TGTGCCAGCAGCGGGGGGTACAGCTCTGGAAACACCATATATTTT. It codes for CASSGGYSSGNTIYF.

This clone was picked up one time. The sample carries other DNA sequences with the same CDR3. J is TRBJ2-6 and V is TRBV5-1; D is unresolved. The ends were cut back, 0 bases at V and 2 bases at J, with 6 bases in the middle. Germline V gives CDR1 SGHRS, CDR2 YFSETQ. The CDR3 sequence is 15 residues long. The CDR3 here is CASSLGTAGANVLTF. CDR3 DNA sequence: TGCGCCAGCAGCTTGGGGACGGCTGGGGCCAACGTCCTGACTTTC.

The chain recombines TRBV30 with TRBJ2-1; weak D call: TRBD2 (6 bases). Germline values: CDR1 GTSNPN, CDR2 SVGIG (reference sequence). The CDR3 loop spans 11 amino acids. V was trimmed by 1 base and J by 9 bases, leaving 7 bases between them. This chain's CDR3 is CAWSDSGEQFF. Here the CDR3 DNA reads TGTGCCTGGAGTGATAGCGGTGAGCAGTTCTTC. Full variable domain (outside the CDR3, taken from reference TRBV30 and TRBJ2-1): SQTIHQWPATLVQPVGSPLSLECTVEGTSNPNLYWYRQAAGRGLQLLFYSVGIGQISSEVPQNLSASRPQDRQFILSSKKLLLSDSGFYLCAWSDSGEQFFGPGTRLTVL.

Concerning this clone: Other DNA sequences in the same sample also yield this CDR3. The chain links TRBV5-1 to TRBJ2-7; D unclear. The germline V and J ends were trimmed by 4 bases and 0 bases, with 5 bases remaining between them. CDR3 length: 12 amino acids. The germline CDR1 and CDR2 sequences are SGHRS and YFSETQ. The chain's CDR3 is CASSHDSYEQYF. CDR3 bases: TGCGCCAGCAGCCACGACTCCTACGAGCAGTACTTC.